The next 31 T cell receptor beta chains were all read from a single sample in a study of cytomegalovirus exposure and HLA in healthy donors (dated by TCRdb to 2016 to 2017). The method was the immunoSEQ multiplex PCR assay. For the multiplex PCR, a mixture combining 60 forward primers for TCR Vbeta segments and 13 reverse primers for TCR Jbeta segments was used. TCRdb obtained this table from immuneACCESS and retained in-frame rearrangements with V and J assigned. These tables miss some clones; where compared with another copy, unresolved V genes account for less than half of the shortfall, and the remainder is unexplained. Here the sample has 84,000 or so clones; approximately 76% occur a single time. The ten largest clones represent roughly 1.5% of the sample. The sample comprised PBMCs. The receptors derive from a male donor in good health and CMV-seronegative.

V and J are TRBV27 and TRBJ2-5; 7 nucleotides agree with TRBD1. This CDR3 has 14 amino acids. Trimming removed 5 bases from V and 4 bases from J; junction bases left unmatched: 7. In germline, CDR1 is MNHEY, CDR2 SMNVEV (reference sequence). The CDR3 region has the DNA TGTGCCAGCAGTCCAGGGACAGTTAGAGAGACCCAGTACTTC. Its protein product is CASSPGTVRETQYF.

The chain is built from TRBV2 and TRBJ2-2; no firm D call. Per the germline V gene, CDR1 is SNHLY and CDR2 is FYNNEI. CDR3 length: 12 amino acids. Trimming took off 7 bases at V and 0 bases at J, with 3 bases between the two ends. CDR3 nucleotide sequence: TGTGCCAGCACGGCGAACACCGGGGAGCTGTTTTTT. The encoded protein is CASTANTGELFF.

This clone was seen only a few times. The chain combines TRBV19 with TRBJ1-2; tentative D call: TRBD1 (6 bases). CDR3 size: 14 residues. Germline V gives CDR1 LNHDA, CDR2 SQIVND (reference sequence). Trimming pared 6 bases from V and 4 bases from J, leaving 15 bases between. As DNA, the CDR3 is TGTGCCAGTAGCCGACAGGCTATTCTCTATGGCTACACCTTC. Its translation is CASSRQAILYGYTF.

The CDR3 DNA follows: TGTGCCAGCAGTGAGCTCGGACAGGGACACACCGGGGAGCTGTTTTTT. It codes for CASSELGQGHTGELFF. The chain has TRBV25-1 and TRBJ2-2; TRBD1 agrees at 8 bases. CDR1 is MGHDK, CDR2 SYGVNS, per germline. V shed 3 bases and J 3 bases; nucleotides not matched to a gene: 6. The CDR3 consists of 16 residues.

The chain has TRBV19 and TRBJ1-1, with 7 bases fitting TRBD1. The ends lost 6 bases at V and 2 bases at J; junction bases unmatched: 15. The germline V gene has CDR1 LNHDA and CDR2 SQIVND (reference sequence). The CDR3 contains 17 residues. The CDR3 loop is CASSPDGEGAFNTEAFF. The CDR3 DNA reads TGTGCCAGTAGCCCGGATGGAGAGGGGGCGTTTAACACTGAAGCTTTCTTT.

The V call is TRBV30, the J call TRBJ2-7, with 7 bases aligning to TRBD1. The CDR3 contains 14 residues. Per germline, CDR1 GTSNPN and CDR2 SVGIG (reference sequence). V shed 0 bases, J shed 2 bases, and the junction held 4 bases outside the gene matches. The CDR3 loop is CAWSVRGQAYEQYF. Here the CDR3 DNA reads TGTGCCTGGAGTGTACGAGGACAGGCCTACGAGCAGTACTTC. Combining the CDR3 with reference TRBV30 and TRBJ2-7 gives the whole variable domain SQTIHQWPATLVQPVGSPLSLECTVEGTSNPNLYWYRQAAGRGLQLLFYSVGIGQISSEVPQNLSASRPQDRQFILSSKKLLLSDSGFYLCAWSVRGQAYEQYFGPGTRLTVT.

CDR3 sequence: CASSQEGRGGRNTDTQYF. The CDR3, as DNA: TGCGCCAGCAGCCAAGAGGGTAGGGGGGGTAGAAACACAGATACGCAGTATTTT. The J gene is TRBJ2-3, the V gene TRBV4-3; D possibly corresponds to TRBD2 (7 bases). Germline values: CDR1 LGHNA, CDR2 YSLEER. There are 18 residues in the CDR3. V was pared by 0 bases and J by 2 bases, with 18 bases between.

CDR3 in amino acids: CASSPPNTLASGSDEQFF. As DNA, the CDR3 is TGTGCCAGCTCACCACCGAATACCCTGGCTAGCGGGAGCGATGAGCAGTTCTTC. The V gene is TRBV18, the J gene TRBJ2-1; TRBD2 agrees at 10 bases. The V gene end was trimmed by 0 bases and the J gene end by 8 bases; junction bases not matched to a gene: 13. There are 18 residues in the CDR3. In germline, CDR1 is KGHSH, CDR2 LQKENI.

The chain recombines TRBV11-2 with TRBJ1-2; possible D gene TRBD1, 5 bases. CDR1 and CDR2 (germline): SGHAT, FQNNGV. V dropped 4 bases and J dropped 8 bases, with 11 bases sitting between them. The length of the CDR3 is 12 residues. The CDR3 nucleotides are TGTGCCAGCAGCTGGGGGGGGGACGGCTACACCTTC. This translates into CASSWGGDGYTF. The full variable domain, in which reference TRBV11-2 and TRBJ1-2 provide the parts outside the CDR3, is EAGVAQSPRYKIIEKRQSVAFWCNPISGHATLYWYQQILGQGPKLLIQFQNNGVVDDSQLPKDRFSAERLKGVDSTLKIQPAKLEDSAVYLCASSWGGDGYTFGSGTRLTVV.

This clone showed up just once. CDR3 sequence reads: CSVVGTGGSYNEQFF. CDR3 nucleotide sequence: TGCAGCGTTGTGGGTACGGGGGGGTCCTACAATGAGCAGTTCTTC. The chain joins TRBV29-1 to TRBJ2-1, with 8 bases fitting TRBD2. Germline V gene lookup returns CDR1 SQVTM and CDR2 ANQGSEA. Trimming took 4 bases from V and 1 from J; bases not matched to a gene: 6. The CDR3 runs to 15 residues.

The V gene is TRBV6-5, the J gene TRBJ1-1; perhaps TRBD1 as D (6 bases). This CDR3 comprises 14 residues. V was clipped by 5 bases and J by 6 bases, with 16 bases between them. CDR1 is MNHEY, CDR2 SVGAGI, per germline. Written as DNA, the CDR3 is TGTGCCAGCAGTAAGACAGGAGGTGGCCCTGAAGCTTTCTTT. This encodes CASSKTGGGPEAFF.

This chain connects TRBV10-1 to TRBJ2-2; the match to TRBD1 covers 9 bases. The trim removed 10 bases at V and 4 bases at J, leaving 7 bases unmatched. CDR3 length: 14 amino acids. The germline V gene has CDR1 WNHNN and CDR2 SYGVQD (reference sequence). CDR3: CATQKGQGTGELFF. The CDR3 bases are TGCGCCACCCAGAAGGGACAGGGCACCGGGGAGCTGTTTTTT.

This clone was counted a few times. The chain carries TRBV25-1 and TRBJ1-1; 7 bases are a match to TRBD1. Germline V gene sequence: CDR1 MGHDK, CDR2 SYGVNS. This CDR3 comprises 13 residues. V was clipped by 9 bases and J by 1 base; unmatched bases: 5. The CDR3 protein is CASAGQTNTEAFF. The DNA of the CDR3 is TGTGCCAGTGCGGGACAGACGAACACTGAAGCTTTCTTT.

This clone was seen a single time. The chain joins TRBV2 to TRBJ2-7; 8 positions agree with TRBD2. Germline CDR1 SNHLY, CDR2 FYNNEI. J gave up 1 base and V 5 bases, and 4 bases lay outside the gene matches. CDR3 size: 14 residues. Here the CDR3 DNA reads TGTGCCAGCAGTCTAGCGGGCTTTTCCTACGAGCAGTACTTC. It translates to CASSLAGFSYEQYF.

The V and J genes are TRBV6-5 and TRBJ1-2, with a tentative D call TRBD1 (6 bases). Trimming stripped 0 bases from V and 8 bases from J, with 13 bases between. The CDR3 sequence is 14 residues long. Germline CDR1 reads MNHEY; CDR2 reads SVGAGI. The CDR3 coding sequence is TGTGCCAGCAGTTACTCGCGTCAGGGGTTCGGCTACACCTTC. This gives the protein CASSYSRQGFGYTF.

The CDR3 region is CASSPTQGFSNQPQHF. In DNA form, the CDR3 reads TGTGCCAGCTCACCAACACAGGGGTTCAGCAATCAGCCCCAGCATTTT. The chain is built from TRBV18 and TRBJ1-5; 7 bases fit TRBD1. The CDR3 spans 16 residues. CDR1 and CDR2 (germline): KGHSH, LQKENI. Trimming took 2 bases from V and 1 from J; bases not matched to a gene: 5.

The chain uses TRBV27 and TRBJ2-2; TRBD2 might be the D (5 bases). The CDR3 runs 15 residues. The V and J ends lost 3 bases and 1 base respectively, with 9 bases between them. Germline lookup yields CDR1 MNHEY and CDR2 SMNVEV (reference sequence). The DNA of the CDR3 is TGTGCCAGCAGTTTGGACGGACTGAACACCGGGGAGCTGTTTTTT. Its translation: CASSLDGLNTGELFF.

This clone turned up a few times. J is TRBJ2-1 and V is TRBV14, with D perhaps TRBD2 (6 bases). The CDR3 is 12 residues long. V gave up 4 bases and J gave up 7 bases, with 8 bases separating them. Germline CDR1 is SGHDN and CDR2 is FVKESK. The CDR3 DNA follows: TGTGCCAGCAGCCCGACTAGAAATGAGCAGTTCTTC. As protein: CASSPTRNEQFF.

This clone was recorded a few times. This rearrangement joins TRBV10-1 to TRBJ1-1; TRBD1 aligns across 9 bases. V dropped 0 bases and J dropped 5; count of bases not matched to a gene: 1. Germline V gene sequence: CDR1 WNHNN, CDR2 SYGVQD (reference sequence). This CDR3 is 14 amino acids long. This CDR3 reads CASSESQGATEAFF. For the CDR3, the DNA is TGCGCCAGCAGTGAGTCACAGGGGGCAACTGAAGCTTTCTTT.

This clone was seen a few times. CDR3 nucleotides: TGTGCCAGCAGTCCACGGACTCTGACTGAAGCTTTCTTT. It is translated as CASSPRTLTEAFF. The rearrangement joins TRBV27 to TRBJ1-1; D unresolved. CDR1 and CDR2 (germline): MNHEY, SMNVEV (reference sequence). The CDR3 sequence is 13 residues long. Trimming took 5 bases from V and 5 from J, leaving 12 bases between them.

The rearrangement joins TRBV20-1 to TRBJ2-5, with D hard to call. The CDR3 covers 11 residues. Germline-derived CDR1 and CDR2 are DFQATT and SNEGSKA (reference sequence). Trimming removed 3 bases at V and 1 base at J, with 3 bases between. The CDR3 protein is CSASSQETQYF. CDR3 DNA sequence: TGCAGTGCTAGCAGCCAAGAGACCCAGTACTTC.

J is TRBJ2-1 and V is TRBV7-2; 13 bases match TRBD2. The J segment lost 5 bases and the V segment lost 0 bases, leaving 7 bases of the junction unmatched. The CDR3 consists of 18 residues. The germline V gene has CDR1 SGHTA and CDR2 FQGNSA. CDR3 coding DNA: TGTGCCAGCAGCTTAGCCTGGTCGGGACTAGCGGGGAACAATGAGCAGTTCTTC. Encoded protein: CASSLAWSGLAGNNEQFF.

The chain is built from TRBV2 and TRBJ1-1; a weak D match, TRBD1 (6 bases). Germline values: CDR1 SNHLY, CDR2 FYNNEI. There are 14 residues in the CDR3. The ends were cut back, 7 bases at V and 7 bases at J, with 19 bases in the middle. The CDR3 here is CASKSGTGGLEAFF. As DNA, the CDR3 is TGTGCCAGCAAGTCGGGGACGGGGGGCCTTGAAGCTTTCTTT.

This chain uses TRBV28 with TRBJ2-5; the match to TRBD2 covers 14 bases. Germline V gene sequence: CDR1 MDHEN, CDR2 SYDVKM. V gave up 4 bases and J gave up 3 bases; unmatched junction bases: 10. The CDR3 spans 18 residues. The CDR3 loop reads CASSSVGTSGSLKETQYF. The CDR3 coding sequence is TGTGCCAGCAGTTCGGTCGGGACTAGCGGGAGTCTGAAAGAGACCCAGTACTTC.

The chain couples TRBV11-2 to TRBJ2-7; 10 bases map to TRBD2. This CDR3 is built from 15 residues. After removal of 1 base from V and 0 bases from J, the junction contained 0 bases not matched to a gene. Germline V lookup: CDR1 SGHAT, CDR2 FQNNGV. CDR3 nucleotides: TGTGCCAGCAGCTTAGCTAGCGGGAGCTCCTACGAGCAGTACTTC. Its protein is CASSLASGSSYEQYF.

The chain joins TRBV7-9 to TRBJ2-7, with D possibly matching TRBD2 (5 bases). Trimming removed 7 bases from V and 7 bases from J, with 11 bases in between. Germline V gene lookup returns CDR1 SEHNR and CDR2 FQNEAQ (reference sequence). The CDR3 has 11 residues. For the CDR3, the DNA is TGTGCCAGCACGGACGGAGGTGAGCAGTACTTC. Amino acid sequence: CASTDGGEQYF.

This clone was counted between two and nine times. J is TRBJ1-1 and V is TRBV6-1; 9 bases line up with TRBD1. J gave up 11 bases and V 6 bases, and 16 bases lay outside the gene matches. Germline loops: CDR1 MNHNS, CDR2 SASEGT. This CDR3 has 15 residues. The CDR3 DNA sequence: TGTGCCAGCAGATTTCCGGGACAGGGACCAGACGCGGCTTTCTTT. Translating gives CASRFPGQGPDAAFF.

The J gene is TRBJ2-2, the V gene TRBV7-3, with a tentative D call TRBD1 (6 bases). V was pared by 3 bases and J by 7 bases, with 9 bases between. The CDR3 runs to 13 residues. The germline gives CDR1 SGHTA, CDR2 FQGTGA. CDR3 region: CASSLGANGELFF. The CDR3, as DNA: TGTGCCAGCAGCTTGGGGGCCAACGGGGAGCTGTTTTTT.

For this clone: This CDR3 is also generated by other DNA sequences in the sample. The rearrangement uses TRBV6-1 and TRBJ1-1; D is undetermined. In germline, CDR1 is MNHNS, CDR2 SASEGT. Trimming took 1 base from V and 0 from J, leaving 6 bases between them. The CDR3 extends over 14 amino acids. The CDR3 protein is CASSEGGMNTEAFF. In DNA form, the CDR3 reads TGTGCCAGCAGTGAAGGAGGTATGAACACTGAAGCTTTCTTT.

This chain uses TRBV5-1 with TRBJ2-1; 10 nucleotides line up with TRBD1. The trim removed 6 bases at V and 8 bases at J, leaving 8 bases unmatched. The CDR3 length is 14 residues. CDR1 SGHRS and CDR2 YFSETQ come from the germline V gene. The CDR3 is CASKGTGELDEQFF. The CDR3 bases are TGCGCCAGCAAGGGGACAGGGGAGTTGGATGAGCAGTTCTTC.

The gene calls are TRBV7-2 and TRBJ2-1, with D possibly TRBD2 on 6 matching bases. Trimming left V 6 bases short and J 0 bases short, with 18 bases between. CDR3 size: 17 residues. CDR1 SGHTA and CDR2 FQGNSA come from the germline V gene. CDR3: CASSTTRRDPSYNEQFF. DNA for the CDR3: TGTGCCAGCAGTACTACACGGCGGGACCCCTCCTACAATGAGCAGTTCTTC.